This T cell receptor (beta chain) was identified in a study of blood T cells in healthy people across ages. Germline values: CDR1 SEHNR, CDR2 FQNEAQ (reference sequence). The ends lost 2 bases at V and 5 bases at J; junction bases unmatched: 6. This CDR3 spans 15 amino acids. A sample-barcoded 5' primer and a J-beta primer mix were used in a second PCR of roughly 6 to 11 cycles. TCRdb called the 5' RACE reads again in MiXCR, with one record for every CDR3 protein. Seen here are around 1,000,000 distinct CDR3 sequences, roughly a quarter observed once, and the top ten hold around 0.7%. Another study also made use of these data, one on T cells of mothers and their children. From that second work: When mothers and children were related, their normalized repertoire overlap, which was always slightly higher, did not differ significantly from that of unrelated pairs.

The sequenced material came from blood. This chain links TRBV7-9 with TRBJ1-1; TRBD1 matches at 9 bases. This sequence was found in a girl aged 2 to 10 in good health. The CDR3 DNA sequence: TGTGCCAGCAGCTTAAAAGGACAGGGGACGACTGAAGCTTTCTTT. It encodes CASSLKGQGTTEAFF.